Each of the 30 T cell receptor beta chains below was sequenced from the same sample in a study of T cell repertoires in cytomegalovirus infection. Their cognate antigens are unknown. TCRdb ran MiXCR on the reads and lists one entry per CDR3 protein. The table has fewer than 900,000 distinct CDR3 sequences, about 29% seen once. Material: cultured CD8+ T cells from PBMCs, obtained from culture after CMV antigen stimulation. These receptors were obtained from a human donor in good health (CMV status not recorded). Some clones in this sample may be carry-over from other donors' samples.

This clonotype has a handful of counts. The genes are TRBV4-2 and TRBJ1-1; 7 nucleotides agree with TRBD1. This CDR3 comprises 15 residues. The trim removed 0 bases at V and 0 bases at J, leaving 1 base unmatched. Germline CDR1 is LGHNA and CDR2 is YNFKEQ. CDR3 nucleotides: TGTGCCAGCAGCCAAGAGGGACAGCTGAACACTGAAGCTTTCTTT. Protein sequence: CASSQEGQLNTEAFF.

The rearrangement links TRBV6-5 to TRBJ1-6; D ambiguous. The V and J ends lost 0 bases and 9 bases respectively, with 15 bases between them. Germline V lookup: CDR1 MNHEY, CDR2 SVGAGI. The CDR3 is 16 amino acids. Written as DNA, the CDR3 is TGTGCCAGCAGTTACTCGGAGGGTCGGGAAGTTTCACCCCTCCACTTT. Translating it yields CASSYSEGREVSPLHF.

This chain connects TRBV7-9 to TRBJ1-4; maybe TRBD1 (5 bases). V dropped 4 bases and J dropped 4 bases, with 19 bases sitting between them. CDR1 and CDR2 (germline): SEHNR, FQNEAQ (reference sequence). The CDR3 is 17 amino acids. The CDR3: CASSYRDFPPFNEKLFF. Here the CDR3 DNA reads TGTGCCAGCAGCTACCGGGACTTCCCTCCCTTTAATGAAAAACTGTTTTTT.

This clonotype has only a few counts. CDR3 amino acids: CASRTGDGYTF. CDR3 DNA: TGTGCCAGCAGGACAGGGGACGGCTACACCTTC. This sequence joins TRBV9 and TRBJ1-2; 8 nucleotides match TRBD1. Germline V gives CDR1 SGDLS, CDR2 YYNGEE. The CDR3 runs to 11 residues. The J segment lost 8 bases and the V segment lost 5 bases, leaving 2 bases of the junction unmatched.

This rearrangement joins TRBV6-6 to TRBJ2-7, with 7 bases that match TRBD1. V shed 2 bases, J shed 4 bases, and the junction held 8 bases outside the gene matches. The CDR3 runs 15 residues. Per the germline V gene, CDR1 is MNHNY and CDR2 is SVGAGI (reference sequence). The CDR3, as DNA: TGTGCCAGCAGTTACCCTCGGCAGGGGGTGTACGAGCAGTACGTC. Translation gives CASSYPRQGVYEQYV.

Only a few counts were recorded for this clonotype. The rearrangement uses TRBV4-3 and TRBJ1-4, with D maybe TRBD1 (5 bases). The germline V gene has CDR1 LGHNA and CDR2 YSLEER. Trimming took 3 bases from V and 6 from J, leaving 17 bases between them. The CDR3 runs to 16 residues. For the CDR3, the DNA is TGCGCCAGCAGCCAGTATCCATCGGGGCGGTATGAAAAACTGTTTTTT. This sequence encodes CASSQYPSGRYEKLFF.

The rearrangement links TRBV19 to TRBJ1-5; TRBD1 matches at 10 bases. The CDR3 totals 17 residues. J gave up 2 bases and V 5 bases, and 9 bases lay outside the gene matches. CDR1 LNHDA and CDR2 SQIVND come from the germline V gene (reference sequence). The chain's CDR3 is CASSSGQGILGNQPQHF. The CDR3 region has the DNA TGTGCCAGTAGTTCGGGACAGGGGATTTTGGGCAATCAGCCCCAGCATTTT. Based on the CDR3 plus reference TRBV19 and TRBJ1-5, the full variable domain is DGGITQSPKYLFRKEGQNVTLSCEQNLNHDAMYWYRQDPGQGLRLIYYSQIVNDFQKGDIAEGYSVSREKKESFPLTVTSAQKNPTAFYLCASSSGQGILGNQPQHFGDGTRLSIL.

This clonotype was detected many times. The V gene is TRBV7-2, the J gene TRBJ2-1, with TRBD1 matching 10 bases. The ends lost 6 bases at V and 2 bases at J; junction bases unmatched: 10. Germline assignment: CDR1 SGHTA and CDR2 FQGNSA. The CDR3 covers 17 residues. The CDR3 here is CASSRDRGPKAYNEQFF. Here the CDR3 DNA reads TGTGCCAGCAGTCGGGACAGGGGACCAAAAGCCTACAATGAGCAGTTCTTC. Based on the CDR3 plus reference TRBV7-2 and TRBJ2-1, the full variable domain is GAGVSQSPSNKVTEKGKDVELRCDPISGHTALYWYRQSLGQGLEFLIYFQGNSAPDKSGLPSDRFSAERTGGSVSTLTIQRTQQEDSAVYLCASSRDRGPKAYNEQFFGPGTRLTVL.

A few counts support this clonotype. The CDR3, as DNA: TGTGCCACCTCTTTTGGGCGGGGGTCCTACGAGCAGTACGTC. Its protein product is CATSFGRGSYEQYV. The genes are TRBV6-2 or TRBV6-3 and TRBJ2-7; TRBD2 matches at 7 bases. The CDR3 sequence is 14 residues long. V gave up 10 bases and J gave up 1 base; unmatched junction bases: 10. Germline CDR1 and CDR2: MNHEY and SVGEGT.

The CDR3 DNA follows: TGTGCCAGCAGTTCCAACGGGGGATGGACTGAAGCTTTCTTT. As protein: CASSSNGGWTEAFF. V and J are TRBV6-5 and TRBJ1-1; D might be TRBD1 (5 bases). Trimming cost V 4 bases and J 5 bases, with 14 bases left between them. The CDR3 covers 14 residues. Germline V gene sequence: CDR1 MNHEY, CDR2 SVGAGI.

V is TRBV10-3 and J is TRBJ1-2; no firm D call. Trimming took 3 bases from V and 5 from J, leaving 4 bases between them. Germline values: CDR1 ENHRY, CDR2 SYGVKD. The CDR3 sequence is 11 residues long. The CDR3 loop is CAISDGYGYTF. The CDR3 coding sequence is TGTGCCATCAGTGATGGATATGGCTACACCTTC.

This clonotype has ten or more counts. This chain joins TRBV12-3 or TRBV12-4 and TRBJ1-6; 11 bases match TRBD1. This CDR3 region has 15 residues. The junction had 5 bases not matched to a gene; V was cut back by 6 bases and J by 7 bases. The CDR3 sequence is CASRRGTGGNSPLHF. The CDR3 nucleotides read TGTGCCAGCAGGCGTGGGACAGGGGGGAATTCACCCCTCCACTTT.

There are a few counts of this clonotype. The V and J genes are TRBV6-5 and TRBJ2-1; perhaps TRBD2 as D (5 bases). The CDR3 runs to 13 residues. Germline CDR1 and CDR2: MNHEY and SVGAGI. V was cut by 2 bases and J by 7 bases, with 9 bases left in between. CDR3 residues: CASSYTEVNEQFF. CDR3 nucleotide sequence: TGTGCCAGCAGTTACACGGAGGTAAATGAGCAGTTCTTC.

In its sample, this clonotype was seen a few times. V usage is TRBV6-5 and J usage is TRBJ2-1; D uncertain. The CDR3 is 14 amino acids. V was trimmed by 4 bases and J by 0 bases, leaving 7 bases between them. Germline CDR1 reads MNHEY; CDR2 reads SVGAGI. CDR3 region: CASSSKSSYNEQFF. CDR3 nucleotide sequence: TGTGCCAGCAGTTCCAAAAGCTCCTACAATGAGCAGTTCTTC.

This clonotype was seen a few times. CDR3 sequence (DNA): TGCAGTGCTAGAGATCCCTCGGAAGGGGTCTACGAGCAGTACGTC. It yields the protein CSARDPSEGVYEQYV. This sequence joins TRBV20-1 and TRBJ2-7, with D possibly TRBD1 on 5 matching bases. V was trimmed by 0 bases and J by 3 bases, leaving 15 bases between them. The CDR3 loop spans 15 amino acids. Germline loops: CDR1 DFQATT, CDR2 SNEGSKA (reference sequence).

There are many counts of this clonotype. The CDR3 nucleotides read TGTGCCAGCAGCTTAGTCAGTGGGAGGACAGCCGGGATCTATGGCTACACCTTC. Protein: CASSLVSGRTAGIYGYTF. The chain joins TRBV7-9 to TRBJ1-2; possible D gene TRBD1, 6 bases. The CDR3 sequence is 18 residues long. The germline V and J ends were trimmed by 1 base and 4 bases, with 22 bases remaining between them. Germline loops: CDR1 SEHNR, CDR2 FQNEAQ (reference sequence).

The V gene is TRBV7-9, the J gene TRBJ2-7; a weak D match, TRBD2 (6 bases). Trimming pared 5 bases from V and 1 base from J, leaving 18 bases between. The CDR3 consists of 16 residues. CDR1 and CDR2 (germline): SEHNR, FQNEAQ (reference sequence). The CDR3 region has the DNA TGTGCCAGCAGCCCACCGACGGGAGAGAATTCCTACGAGCAGTACTTC. Residues: CASSPPTGENSYEQYF.

This clonotype has at least ten counts. The genes are TRBV7-2 and TRBJ2-7; 8 nucleotides agree with TRBD2. Germline CDR1 SGHTA, CDR2 FQGNSA. V was pared by 2 bases and J by 2 bases, with 2 bases of the junction left unmatched. The CDR3 sequence is 14 residues long. CDR3 nucleotides: TGTGCCAGCAGCTTAACGGGACTAGCCTACGAGCAGTACGTC. Amino acids: CASSLTGLAYEQYV.

The V gene is TRBV6-6, the J gene TRBJ2-3; the D gene is possibly TRBD1 (6 bases). V shed 5 bases and J shed 2 bases, with 14 bases lying between them. This CDR3 is 15 amino acids long. The germline gives CDR1 MNHNY, CDR2 SVGAGI (reference sequence). CDR3 region: CASSTGQRNTDTQYF. The DNA for the CDR3 is TGTGCCAGCAGTACCGGACAGAGAAACACAGATACGCAGTATTTT.

Of note for this clonotype: A read error may be the cause here, since a much bigger clone is one base away. The genes are TRBV11-1 and TRBJ2-5, with a weak D call TRBD2 (5 bases). This CDR3 is 12 amino acids long. Trimming removed 0 bases at V and 7 bases at J, with 6 bases between. Germline V lookup: CDR1 SGHAT, CDR2 FQDESV (reference sequence). The CDR3 coding sequence is TGTGCCAGCAGCTTAGCGGGAGCGACCCAGTACTTC. Its protein product is CASSLAGATQYF.

J is TRBJ1-2 and V is TRBV5-4; 9 bases map to TRBD1. This CDR3 has 16 residues. V dropped 2 bases and J dropped 2; count of bases not matched to a gene: 7. CDR1 SGHNT and CDR2 YYREEE come from the germline V gene (reference sequence). Here the CDR3 DNA reads TGTGCCAGCAGCTTTCACCGACAGGGGGGGAACTATGGCTACACCTTC. Protein product: CASSFHRQGGNYGYTF. Drawing the rest from reference TRBV5-4 and TRBJ1-2, the complete variable domain is ETGVTQSPTHLIKTRGQQVTLRCSSQSGHNTVSWYQQALGQGPQFIFQYYREEENGRGNFPPRFSGLQFPNYSSELNVNALELDDSALYLCASSFHRQGGNYGYTFGSGTRLTVV.

This clonotype has just a few counts. J is TRBJ1-2 and V is TRBV5-1; D unresolved. V was trimmed by 0 bases and J by 7 bases, leaving 19 bases between them. This CDR3 is 16 amino acids long. Germline V gene sequence: CDR1 SGHRS, CDR2 YFSETQ. The CDR3 nucleotides are TGCGCCAGCAGCTTGGCAGGCAGGCCCCTAAGGGCTGGCTACACCTTC. It is translated as CASSLAGRPLRAGYTF.

The chain combines TRBV7-2 with TRBJ2-1; no firm D call. Germline CDR1 reads SGHTA; CDR2 reads FQGNSA. The CDR3 sequence is 11 residues long. V was shortened by 1 base and J by 14 bases, with 9 bases between the two germline ends. CDR3 region: CASSLDSPEFF. The CDR3 nucleotides read TGTGCCAGCAGCTTAGACTCCCCCGAGTTCTTC.

This clonotype was detected only a few times. The CDR3 coding sequence is TGTGCCACCAGTGATTCCCGCCACACTGAAGCTTTCTTT. Its protein product is CATSDSRHTEAFF. This rearrangement joins TRBV24-1 to TRBJ1-1; D is ambiguous. This CDR3 contains 13 residues. CDR1 KGHDR and CDR2 SFDVKD come from the germline V gene. Trimming took 2 bases from V and 3 from J, leaving 6 bases between them.

The chain employs TRBV29-1 and TRBJ1-3; 8 bases are a match to TRBD1. CDR3 length: 12 amino acids. V lost 6 bases to trimming and J lost 5 bases; unmatched junction nucleotides: 3. Germline V lookup: CDR1 SQVTM, CDR2 ANQGSEA. The CDR3 is CSVRTGRNTIYF. CDR3 bases: TGCAGCGTCCGGACAGGGAGAAACACCATATATTTT.

This chain connects TRBV29-1 to TRBJ2-3; 8 positions match TRBD2. This CDR3 comprises 13 residues. Germline loops: CDR1 SQVTM, CDR2 ANQGSEA. With 3 bases clipped from V and 5 bases from J, the junction kept 4 bases outside the gene matches. The CDR3 sequence: CSVEIGREDTQYF. CDR3 bases: TGCAGCGTTGAGATCGGGAGGGAAGATACGCAGTATTTT.

The chain combines TRBV4-1 with TRBJ1-2, with D possibly matching TRBD1 (6 bases). V was clipped by 0 bases and J by 2 bases, with 10 bases between them. Germline V gives CDR1 MGHRA, CDR2 YSYEKL. This CDR3 has 15 residues. The CDR3 reads CASSQEQGTNYGYTF. The CDR3 region has the DNA TGCGCCAGCAGCCAAGAGCAGGGGACGAACTATGGCTACACCTTC.

Only a few counts were recorded for this clonotype. This sequence joins TRBV6-5 and TRBJ1-1; D unresolved. With 6 bases removed from V and 2 bases from J, the gap between germline ends came to 16 bases. CDR1 MNHEY and CDR2 SVGAGI come from the germline V gene. CDR3 length: 15 residues. CDR3 loop: CASSPHSDQNTEAFF. CDR3 nucleotides: TGTGCCAGCAGCCCGCACAGCGACCAAAACACTGAAGCTTTCTTT.

The rearrangement links TRBV15 to TRBJ2-3; 10 nucleotides match TRBD2. The CDR3 extends over 19 amino acids. Losses at the gene ends were 5 bases for V and 1 base for J; bases not matched to a gene: 15. Germline V gene lookup returns CDR1 LNHNV and CDR2 YYDKDF (reference sequence). As DNA, the CDR3 is TGTGCCACCAGCTCCAGGCGGCAGCGGGGGGGCCTAGGCACAGATACGCAGTATTTT. Translation gives CATSSRRQRGGLGTDTQYF.

The V and J genes are TRBV20-1 and TRBJ2-3; no firm D call. The germline CDR1 and CDR2 sequences are DFQATT and SNEGSKA (reference sequence). The CDR3 loop spans 16 amino acids. V lost 5 bases and J lost 0, with 18 bases in between. Here the CDR3 reads CSALPESPTSTDTQYF. The CDR3 DNA sequence: TGCAGTGCTCTACCGGAGTCACCTACCAGCACAGATACGCAGTATTTT.